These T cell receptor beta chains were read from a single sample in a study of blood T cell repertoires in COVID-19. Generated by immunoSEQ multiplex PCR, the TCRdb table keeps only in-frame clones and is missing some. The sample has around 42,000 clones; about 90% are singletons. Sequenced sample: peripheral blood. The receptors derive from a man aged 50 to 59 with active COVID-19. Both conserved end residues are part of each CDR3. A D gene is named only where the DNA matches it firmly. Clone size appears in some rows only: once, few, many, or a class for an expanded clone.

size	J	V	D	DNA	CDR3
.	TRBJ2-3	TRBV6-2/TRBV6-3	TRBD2	TGTGCCAGCAGTTACACGACTAGCGGGGAACTCTCGGATACGCAGTATTTT	CASSYTTSGELSDTQYF
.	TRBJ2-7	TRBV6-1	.	TGTGCCAGCAGTGAAATTAACGTTTTCGGACTCGAGCAGTACTTC	CASSEINVFGLEQYF
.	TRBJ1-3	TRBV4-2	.	TGTGCCAGCAGCCAAGATCCGAGCACCGACTCTGGAAACACCATATATTTT	CASSQDPSTDSGNTIYF
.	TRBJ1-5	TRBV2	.	TGTGCCAGCAGCAAAAATAGCAATCAGCCCCAGCATTTT	CASSKNSNQPQHF
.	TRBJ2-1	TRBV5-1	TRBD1	TGCGCCAGCAGCTTGGAGGACAGGGTCAACAATGAGCAGTTCTTC	CASSLEDRVNNEQFF
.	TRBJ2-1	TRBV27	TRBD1	TGTGCCAGCAGTTTCTTTTTGGGACAGGGCGTAAGTGAGCAGTTCTTC	CASSFFLGQGVSEQFF
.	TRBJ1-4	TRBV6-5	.	TGTGCCAGCAGTTACTCTAGCGGGGGAAAACTGTTTTTT	CASSYSSGGKLFF
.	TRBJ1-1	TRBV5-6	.	TGTGCCAGCAGCAAGGAGCAGGGGCTAATCACTGAAGCTTTCTTT	CASSKEQGLITEAFF
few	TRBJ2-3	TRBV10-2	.	TGCGCCAGCAGTGAGTCAGAGGCAGCCCTAGTGGGAGATACGCAGTATTTT	CASSESEAALVGDTQYF
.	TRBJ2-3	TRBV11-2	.	TGTGCCAGCAGCTTAGTTTCGGGGATTAGCACAGATACGCAGTATTTT	CASSLVSGISTDTQYF
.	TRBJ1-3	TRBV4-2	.	TGTGCCAGCACAAAGGAGTCACCCTTTCAACGACAGTTTCCCTCTGGAAACACCATATATTTT	CASTKESPFQRQFPSGNTIYF
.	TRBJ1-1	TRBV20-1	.	TGCAGTGCCATCCCGGGGGAGTTAGCTTTCTTT	CSAIPGELAFF
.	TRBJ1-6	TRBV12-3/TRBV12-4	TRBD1	TGTGCCAGCAAAGGGGGCCGTTCACCCCTCCACTTT	CASKGGRSPLHF
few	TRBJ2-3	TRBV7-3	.	TGTGCCAGCAGCTTAAACGGCGGGTCGGTAGATACGCAGTATTTT	CASSLNGGSVDTQYF
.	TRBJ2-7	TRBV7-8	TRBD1	TGTGCCAGCAGTCTGAGGGACAGAGGGGGCTACGAGCAGTACTTC	CASSLRDRGGYEQYF
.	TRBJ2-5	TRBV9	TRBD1	TGTGCCAGCAGCCCCGGGGACAGGGGGGGGGAGACCCAGTACTTC	CASSPGDRGGETQYF
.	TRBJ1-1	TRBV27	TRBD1	TGTGCCAGCAGTCCATCCGTGACCGGGACAGGGACTAGAACTGAAGCTTTCTTT	CASSPSVTGTGTRTEAFF
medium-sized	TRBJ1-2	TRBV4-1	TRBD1	TGCGCCAGCAGCCAGGAACACAGGGGCAACTATGGCTACACCTTC	CASSQEHRGNYGYTF
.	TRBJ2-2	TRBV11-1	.	TGTGCCAGCAATCAACAGGGTGGAACCGGGGAGCTGTTTTTT	CASNQQGGTGELFF
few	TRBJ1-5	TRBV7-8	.	TGTGCCAGCAGCTTCGGGGGTGGGCAGCCCCAGCATTTT	CASSFGGGQPQHF
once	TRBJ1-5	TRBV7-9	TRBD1	TGTGCCACCACGGACAGGGGGTCTGATCAGCCCCAGCATTTT	CATTDRGSDQPQHF
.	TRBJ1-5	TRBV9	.	TGTGCCAGCATTTTACCCAACGGGGATCAGCCCCAGCATTTT	CASILPNGDQPQHF
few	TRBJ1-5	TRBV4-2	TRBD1	TGTGCCAGCAGCCCCGGACAGGGCCCTAGCAATCAGCCCCAGCATTTT	CASSPGQGPSNQPQHF
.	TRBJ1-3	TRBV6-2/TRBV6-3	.	TGTGCCAGCAGCGGACTTTACTTCTCTGGAAACACCATATATTTT	CASSGLYFSGNTIYF
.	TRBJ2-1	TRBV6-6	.	TGTGCCAGCAGTCAAATAGTTACAGGGAGTGGGTACAATGAGCAGTTCTTC	CASSQIVTGSGYNEQFF
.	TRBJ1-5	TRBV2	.	TGTGCCAGCAGCGGGGAGGGGGTTCAGCCCCAGCATTTT	CASSGEGVQPQHF
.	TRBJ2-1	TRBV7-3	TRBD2	TGTGCCAGCAGCCCCCGACTAGCGGGGGCGGATGAGCAGTTCTTC	CASSPRLAGADEQFF
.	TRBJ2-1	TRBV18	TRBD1	TGTGCCAGCTCGGGAGGGACAGGGTCATACAATGAGCAGTTCTTC	CASSGGTGSYNEQFF
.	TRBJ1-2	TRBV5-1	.	TGCGCCAGCAGCCCGAATGGCGGCTCCTCGACGGTCGCACATGGCTACACCTTC	CASSPNGGSSTVAHGYTF
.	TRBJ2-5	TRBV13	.	TGTGCCAGCACCCCGGTAGTGCAAGAGACCCAGTACTTC	CASTPVVQETQYF